The 29 T cell receptor beta chains presented below share a single source sample, sequenced in a study of blood T cell repertoires in COVID-19. TCRdb's copy holds only in-frame clones and misses some; the assay was immunoSEQ multiplex PCR. The sample comprises 100,000 or so clones, about 76% of which are singletons, and approximately 24% rests with the top ten. The sample taken for sequencing was peripheral blood. The receptors were sampled from a human donor in a cohort sampled during active COVID-19.

This sequence joins TRBV19 and TRBJ2-3, with TRBD2 matching 8 bases. This CDR3 has 16 residues. Trimming took 9 bases from V and 1 from J; bases not matched to a gene: 12. Germline assignment: CDR1 LNHDA and CDR2 SQIVND (reference sequence). CDR3 bases: TGTGCCAGCGGGGCGAGCGGGAGAGGAGGCACAGATACGCAGTATTTT. Residues: CASGASGRGGTDTQYF.

The chain has TRBV19 and TRBJ1-2; D ambiguous. Germline V gene data show CDR1 as LNHDA and CDR2 as SQIVND (reference sequence). The length of the CDR3 is 14 residues. V was clipped by 4 bases and J by 8 bases, with 17 bases between them. The DNA of the CDR3 is TGTGCCAGTAGTAGGAATACGGAGCTTGGGGGCTACACCTTC. This translates into CASSRNTELGGYTF.

The V call is TRBV28, the J call TRBJ2-3; 8 nucleotides agree with TRBD2. V shed 6 bases and J 6 bases; nucleotides not matched to a gene: 8. The germline V gene encodes CDR1 MDHEN and CDR2 SYDVKM. The CDR3 is made up of 14 amino acids. The CDR3 DNA reads TGTGCCAGCAGAGAAGCGGGAGAAGAGGATACGCAGTATTTT. Amino acids: CASREAGEEDTQYF.

V gene TRBV5-3 combines with J gene TRBJ2-5; D is possibly TRBD1 (5 bases). TRBV5-3 is an ORF, and what it does is uncertain. V shed 0 bases and J shed 2 bases, with 11 bases lying between them. CDR3 length equals 15 residues. CDR3 bases: TGTGCCAGAAGCTTGGACCCGACAGAACAAGAGACCCAGTACTTC. Translated, it gives CARSLDPTEQETQYF.

The chain has TRBV19 and TRBJ2-7; TRBD2 is a possible D gene (5 bases). CDR1 and CDR2 (germline): LNHDA, SQIVND (reference sequence). V was cut by 5 bases and J by 3 bases, with 8 bases left in between. This CDR3 comprises 12 residues. CDR3 bases: TGTGCCAGTAGTCGGGGTAGCTACGAGCAGTACTTC. Its translation is CASSRGSYEQYF. The full variable domain, in which reference TRBV19 and TRBJ2-7 provide the parts outside the CDR3, is DGGITQSPKYLFRKEGQNVTLSCEQNLNHDAMYWYRQDPGQGLRLIYYSQIVNDFQKGDIAEGYSVSREKKESFPLTVTSAQKNPTAFYLCASSRGSYEQYFGPGTRLTVT.

V is TRBV29-1 and J is TRBJ2-1; a possible D gene is TRBD2 (6 bases). This CDR3 has 17 amino acids. Trimming took off 0 bases at V and 4 bases at J, with 19 bases between the two ends. The V gene's germline CDR1 is SQVTM and CDR2 ANQGSEA. The CDR3 nucleotides are TGCAGCGTTGAAGATTTTCTTGTAGCGGCATTTTACAATGAGCAGTTCTTC. Translation gives CSVEDFLVAAFYNEQFF.

The chain employs TRBV15 and TRBJ2-7; 7 bases are shared with TRBD2. The CDR3 is 15 amino acids. The V gene end was trimmed by 1 base and the J gene end by 0 bases; junction bases not matched to a gene: 3. Per germline, CDR1 LNHNV and CDR2 YYDKDF (reference sequence). CDR3 coding DNA: TGTGCCACCAGCAGAGGGCTAGCGGTCTCCTACGAGCAGTACTTC. Encoded protein: CATSRGLAVSYEQYF.

A single count supports this clone. The genes are TRBV7-3 and TRBJ2-7, with D possibly being TRBD2 (6 bases). Germline V gene lookup returns CDR1 SGHTA and CDR2 FQGTGA. The CDR3 extends over 22 amino acids. Trimming took off 2 bases at V and 6 bases at J, with 38 bases between the two ends. The CDR3 reads CASSLERYPPGSDRAGPGEQYF. CDR3 coding DNA: TGTGCCAGCAGCTTAGAGAGATACCCCCCCGGATCCGACCGCGCGGGGCCCGGCGAGCAGTACTTC.

The chain employs TRBV6-4 and TRBJ2-3, with D uncertain. Trimming cost V 0 bases and J 3 bases, with 10 bases left between them. Germline lookup yields CDR1 MRHNA and CDR2 SNTAGT. The CDR3 has 15 residues. The CDR3 bases are TGTGCCAGCAGTGACTCGATTTCGAGTACAGATACGCAGTATTTT. It specifies CASSDSISSTDTQYF.

This clone was found once. V and J are TRBV19 and TRBJ2-7, with 7 bases matching TRBD2. CDR1 and CDR2 from the germline V gene are LNHDA and SQIVND (reference sequence). Germline trimming cut 5 bases from V and 3 bases from J; bases unmatched to any gene: 4. This CDR3 spans 13 amino acids. CDR3 in amino acids: CASSRGDLYEQYF. CDR3 bases: TGTGCCAGTAGTCGGGGGGACCTCTACGAGCAGTACTTC.

The rearrangement uses TRBV5-5 and TRBJ2-1; 8 positions match TRBD1. The ends lost 4 bases at V and 4 bases at J; junction bases unmatched: 10. The germline CDR1 and CDR2 sequences are SGHKS and YYEKEE (reference sequence). This CDR3 region has 16 residues. The CDR3 DNA reads as TGTGCCAGCAGCGTACTAGACAGGACAGGGTACAATGAGCAGTTCTTC. This codes for CASSVLDRTGYNEQFF.

This clone was counted once. One end of the junction does not line up with germline, which may come from a read error. This sample also contains other DNA sequences that code for the same CDR3. The chain uses TRBV7-2 and TRBJ2-7, with D perhaps TRBD2 (8 bases). The CDR3 has 18 amino acids. Germline loops: CDR1 SGHTA, CDR2 FQGNSA. The CDR3, as DNA: TGCGCCAGCAGCTTACAACGGGGGGGGGACAGCCGCTCCTACGAGCAGTACTTC. Amino acid sequence: CASSLQRGGDSRSYEQYF.

The chain is built from TRBV12-3 or TRBV12-4 and TRBJ2-1; D is ambiguous. The ends were cut back, 4 bases at V and 8 bases at J, with 6 bases in the middle. This CDR3 comprises 11 residues. CDR3 DNA: TGTGCCAGCAGTTCTAGAGATGAGCAGTTCTTC. This codes for CASSSRDEQFF.

The chain joins TRBV6-2 or TRBV6-3 to TRBJ2-7, with D maybe TRBD1 (5 bases). CDR1 is MNHEY and CDR2 is SVGEGT in the germline V gene. The CDR3 consists of 15 residues. The V end lost 0 bases, the J end lost 2 bases, and 11 bases lay between the germline ends. The CDR3 DNA is TGTGCCAGCAGTTACTCTCGGACAACCACCTACGAGCAGTACTTC. Its protein product is CASSYSRTTTYEQYF.

V gene TRBV5-1 combines with J gene TRBJ2-1, with 7 bases identical to TRBD1. The J segment lost 0 bases and the V segment lost 0 bases, leaving 3 bases of the junction unmatched. CDR3 length: 16 residues. The germline V gene has CDR1 SGHRS and CDR2 YFSETQ. For the CDR3, the DNA is TGCGCCAGCAGCTTGGGCTACAGGGGCTCCTACAATGAGCAGTTCTTC. This encodes CASSLGYRGSYNEQFF.

The rearrangement joins TRBV10-3 to TRBJ2-1, with 9 bases lining up with TRBD2. In germline, CDR1 is ENHRY, CDR2 SYGVKD. The V and J ends lost 4 bases and 6 bases, in that order; junction bases with no gene match: 4. CDR3 size: 14 residues. In DNA, the CDR3 is TGTGCCATCAGTGTAGGAGCGGGAGGCAATGAGCAGTTCTTC. It specifies CAISVGAGGNEQFF.

The DNA of the CDR3 is TGTGCCAGCAGCTTAGACATGGGACAGGGGAAATACGAGCAGTACTTC. This translates into CASSLDMGQGKYEQYF. The chain joins TRBV7-9 to TRBJ2-7; 10 bases map to TRBD1. With V trimmed by 1 base and J by 4 bases, 7 bases remained unmatched. The germline V gene has CDR1 SEHNR and CDR2 FQNEAQ (reference sequence). This CDR3 has 16 amino acids.

This chain joins TRBV5-1 and TRBJ2-3; TRBD1 matches at 8 bases. The J segment lost 1 base and the V segment lost 2 bases, leaving 12 bases of the junction unmatched. The CDR3 has 18 amino acids. In germline, CDR1 is SGHRS, CDR2 YFSETQ. The CDR3 bases are TGCGCCAGCAGCTTCCGCCTCCAGGACAGGGCGCGCACAGATACGCAGTATTTT. Its translation is CASSFRLQDRARTDTQYF.

The V call is TRBV28, the J call TRBJ1-5; D is ambiguous. V was pared by 8 bases and J by 7 bases, with 6 bases between. Looked up from germline, CDR1 is MDHEN and CDR2 is SYDVKM. The length of the CDR3 is 10 residues. The CDR3 here is CASGGQPQHF. In DNA, the CDR3 is TGTGCCAGCGGAGGCCAGCCCCAGCATTTT.

The rearrangement joins TRBV10-3 to TRBJ2-7; 8 nucleotides align to TRBD1. The V segment lost 5 bases and the J segment 10 bases; nucleotides outside the gene matches: 4. The CDR3 spans 11 residues. CDR1 ENHRY and CDR2 SYGVKD come from the germline V gene. The CDR3 region has the DNA TGTGCCATCAGTCTTGGACAGGGCCAGTACTTC. It yields the protein CAISLGQGQYF.

The V call is TRBV6-5, the J call TRBJ2-5, with D possibly TRBD2 on 6 matching bases. V lost 0 bases and J lost 7, with 15 bases in between. Germline V gene sequence: CDR1 MNHEY, CDR2 SVGAGI. The CDR3 loop spans 15 amino acids. CDR3: CASSYSLAVGGTQYF. CDR3 nucleotide sequence: TGTGCCAGCAGTTACTCCCTAGCAGTGGGGGGGACCCAGTACTTC.

The chain recombines TRBV10-3 with TRBJ2-1; D is perhaps TRBD2 (5 bases). The CDR3 runs 14 residues. The germline V and J ends were trimmed by 5 bases and 5 bases, with 13 bases remaining between them. CDR1 is ENHRY and CDR2 is SYGVKD in the germline V gene. CDR3 amino acids: CAISKEDLDNEQFF. Written as DNA, the CDR3 is TGTGCCATCAGTAAGGAGGACTTAGACAATGAGCAGTTCTTC.

The chain employs TRBV28 and TRBJ2-3; the match to TRBD2 covers 9 bases. Germline trimming cut 5 bases from V and 0 bases from J; bases unmatched to any gene: 3. This CDR3 is built from 15 residues. Germline assignment: CDR1 MDHEN and CDR2 SYDVKM. This CDR3 reads CASSGGLASTDTQYF. In nucleotides, the CDR3 is TGTGCCAGCAGTGGGGGACTAGCCAGCACAGATACGCAGTATTTT.

A single count supports this clone. The V gene is TRBV7-9, the J gene TRBJ2-5, with a weak D call TRBD2 (6 bases). Germline-derived CDR1 and CDR2 are SEHNR and FQNEAQ (reference sequence). CDR3 length equals 15 residues. Here the CDR3 reads CTRGLIQGGQETQYF. Written as DNA, the CDR3 is TGTACCCGGGGGTTAATCCAGGGAGGACAAGAGACCCAGTACTTC.

This clone was counted between two and nine times. The genes are TRBV6-2 or TRBV6-3 and TRBJ2-7; TRBD2 agrees at 11 bases. CDR3 length: 16 residues. CDR1 is MNHEY, CDR2 SVGEGT, per germline. V lost 5 bases to trimming and J lost 2 bases; unmatched junction nucleotides: 8. As DNA, the CDR3 is TGTGCCAGCAGTACCCCCGGGACTAGCGGCACCTACGAGCAGTACTTC. This sequence encodes CASSTPGTSGTYEQYF.

In DNA, the CDR3 is TGTGCCAGCAGCACCCGCGGGACAGGGAACACTGAAGCTTTCTTT. This codes for CASSTRGTGNTEAFF. The chain recombines TRBV11-2 with TRBJ1-1; 8 positions agree with TRBD1. CDR3 length: 15 amino acids. With V trimmed by 5 bases and J by 1 base, 6 bases remained unmatched. The germline V gene encodes CDR1 SGHAT and CDR2 FQNNGV.

The chain recombines TRBV2 with TRBJ1-2, with a possible D match to TRBD1 (5 bases). The CDR3 length is 13 residues. V lost 4 bases and J lost 8, with 14 bases in between. CDR1 and CDR2 from the germline V gene are SNHLY and FYNNEI. CDR3 sequence: CASSGDSDRGYTF. The CDR3 coding sequence is TGTGCCAGCAGTGGTGACAGCGATCGGGGCTACACCTTC. Supplemented by reference TRBV2 and TRBJ1-2, the full variable domain reads EPEVTQTPSHQVTQMGQEVILRCVPISNHLYFYWYRQILGQKVEFLVSFYNNEISEKSEIFDDQFSVERPDGSNFTLKIRSTKLEDSAMYFCASSGDSDRGYTFGSGTRLTVV.

The sample holds many counts of this clone. V usage is TRBV7-2 and J usage is TRBJ1-5; D gene unclear. V lost 1 base and J lost 0, with 7 bases in between. Per germline, CDR1 SGHTA and CDR2 FQGNSA. The CDR3 is 15 residues long. CDR3 region: CASSLERGSNQPQHF. The CDR3 DNA reads TGTGCCAGCAGCTTAGAGCGAGGTAGCAATCAGCCCCAGCATTTT.

The chain joins TRBV10-3 to TRBJ1-2; tentative D call: TRBD1 (5 bases). Germline CDR1 and CDR2: ENHRY and SYGVKD. The CDR3 is 16 amino acids. V dropped 3 bases and J dropped 2 bases, with 16 bases sitting between them. CDR3 sequence: CAISDPSWAGNYGYTF. CDR3 nucleotides: TGTGCCATCAGTGACCCCTCTTGGGCAGGGAACTATGGCTACACCTTC.